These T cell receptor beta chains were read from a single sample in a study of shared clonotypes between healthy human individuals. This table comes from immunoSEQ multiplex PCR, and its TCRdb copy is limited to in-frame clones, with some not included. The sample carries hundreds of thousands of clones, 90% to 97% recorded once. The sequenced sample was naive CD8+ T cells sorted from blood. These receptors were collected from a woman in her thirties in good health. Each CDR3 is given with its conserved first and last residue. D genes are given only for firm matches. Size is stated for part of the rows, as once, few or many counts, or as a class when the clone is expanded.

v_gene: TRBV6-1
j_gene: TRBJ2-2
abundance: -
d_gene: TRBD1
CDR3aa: CASRLGTGFGGELFF
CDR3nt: TGTGCCAGCAGGCTCGGGACAGGGTTCGGCGGGGAGCTGTTTTTT

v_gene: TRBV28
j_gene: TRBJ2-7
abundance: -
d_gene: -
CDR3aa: CASKGRGSSYEQYF
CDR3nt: TGTGCCAGCAAGGGCCGAGGATCGTCCTACGAGCAGTACTTC

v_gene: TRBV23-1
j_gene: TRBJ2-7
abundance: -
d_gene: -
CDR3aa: CAKYPIPVLYEQYF
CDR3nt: TGCGCCAAATACCCGATTCCAGTTCTATACGAGCAGTACTTC

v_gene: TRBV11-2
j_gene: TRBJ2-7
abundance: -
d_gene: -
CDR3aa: CASSLAWASEQYF
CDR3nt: TGTGCCAGCAGCCTAGCATGGGCCTCCGAGCAGTACTTC

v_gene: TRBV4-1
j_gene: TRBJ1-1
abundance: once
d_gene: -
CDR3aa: CASSPVGGSTEAFF
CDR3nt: TGCGCCAGCAGCCCGGTCGGGGGGTCCACTGAAGCTTTCTTT

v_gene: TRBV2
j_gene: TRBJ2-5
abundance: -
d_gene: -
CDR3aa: CASSKTKIQETQYF
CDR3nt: TGTGCCAGCAGTAAGACTAAAATCCAAGAGACCCAGTACTTC

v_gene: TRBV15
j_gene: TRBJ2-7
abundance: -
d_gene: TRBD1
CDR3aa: CATSRDLDRGKSYEQYF
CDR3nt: TGTGCCACCAGCAGAGATCTGGACAGGGGTAAATCCTACGAGCAGTACTTC

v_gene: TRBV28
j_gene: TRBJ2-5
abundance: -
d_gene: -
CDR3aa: CASSFPPWETQYF
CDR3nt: TGTGCCAGCAGTTTCCCCCCGTGGGAGACCCAGTACTTC

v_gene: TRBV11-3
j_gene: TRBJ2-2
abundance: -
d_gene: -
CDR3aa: CASSLGRTKGTGELFF
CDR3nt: TGTGCCAGCAGCTTAGGGAGGACTAAGGGAACCGGGGAGCTGTTTTTT

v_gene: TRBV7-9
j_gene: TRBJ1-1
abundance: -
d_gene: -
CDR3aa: CASSLIIGEATEAFF
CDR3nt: TGTGCCAGCAGCTTAATCATAGGGGAGGCCACTGAAGCTTTCTTT

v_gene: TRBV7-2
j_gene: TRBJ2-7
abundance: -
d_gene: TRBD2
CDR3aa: CASSLALAEYYEQYF
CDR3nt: TGTGCCAGCAGCTTAGCTCTAGCGGAGTACTACGAGCAGTACTTC

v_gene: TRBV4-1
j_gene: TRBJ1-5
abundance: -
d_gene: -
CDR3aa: CASSRELNLGISNQPQHF
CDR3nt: TGCGCCAGCAGCCGGGAACTAAACTTGGGGATTAGCAATCAGCCCCAGCATTTT

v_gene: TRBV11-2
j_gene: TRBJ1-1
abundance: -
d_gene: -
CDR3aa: CASSLGKLSRGYTEAFF
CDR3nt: TGTGCCAGCAGCTTAGGAAAACTAAGTAGGGGATACACTGAAGCTTTCTTT

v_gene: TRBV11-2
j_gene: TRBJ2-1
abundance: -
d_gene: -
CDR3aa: CASSPGGSSYNEQFF
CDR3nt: TGTGCCAGCAGCCCCGGTGGGAGCTCCTACAATGAGCAGTTCTTC

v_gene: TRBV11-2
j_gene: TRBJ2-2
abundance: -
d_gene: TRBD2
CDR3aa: CASSDGRERNTGELFF
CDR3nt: TGTGCCAGCAGCGACGGGCGGGAGCGGAACACCGGGGAGCTGTTTTTT

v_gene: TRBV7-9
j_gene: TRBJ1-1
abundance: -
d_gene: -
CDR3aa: CASSYDTSHPKAFF
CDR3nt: TGTGCCAGCAGCTACGACACGTCTCACCCCAAAGCTTTCTTT

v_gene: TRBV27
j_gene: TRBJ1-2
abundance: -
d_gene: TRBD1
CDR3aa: CASSGRQGFIDGYTF
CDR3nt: TGTGCCAGCAGTGGGAGACAGGGGTTTATCGATGGCTACACCTTC

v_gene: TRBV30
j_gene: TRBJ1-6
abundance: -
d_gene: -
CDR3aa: CAWSLNSPLHF
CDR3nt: TGTGCCTGGAGTCTAAATTCACCCCTCCACTTT